The entry below describes one TCR beta chain. This table comes from immunoSEQ multiplex PCR, and its TCRdb copy is limited to in-frame clones, with some not included. The data show about 36,000 clones, approximately 78% seen once. This sample was taken from a study of blood T cell repertoires in COVID-19. Germline V gene data show CDR1 as GTSNPN and CDR2 as SVGIG (reference sequence). This CDR3 has 14 residues. V lost 4 bases and J lost 5; bases outside the gene matches: 9. The origin of this receptor is a human donor in a cohort sampled during active or convalescent COVID-19. The donor label of this sample is uncertain. V gene TRBV30 combines with J gene TRBJ2-7; 9 nucleotides line up with TRBD2. The sequenced sample consisted of peripheral blood. The CDR3 here is CAWTPRTSVHEQYF. The DNA of the CDR3 is TGTGCCTGGACCCCCCGGACTAGCGTCCACGAGCAGTACTTC.